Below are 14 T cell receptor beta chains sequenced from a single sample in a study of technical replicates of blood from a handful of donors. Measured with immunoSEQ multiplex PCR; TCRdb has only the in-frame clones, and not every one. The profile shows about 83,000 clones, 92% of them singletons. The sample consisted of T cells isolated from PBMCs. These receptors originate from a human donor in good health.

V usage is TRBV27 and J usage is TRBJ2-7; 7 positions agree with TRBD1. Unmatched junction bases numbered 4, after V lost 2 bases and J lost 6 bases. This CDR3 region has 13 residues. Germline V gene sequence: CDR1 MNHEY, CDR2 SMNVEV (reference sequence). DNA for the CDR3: TGTGCCAGCAGTTTACGGACAGGTGGCGAGCAGTACTTC. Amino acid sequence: CASSLRTGGEQYF.

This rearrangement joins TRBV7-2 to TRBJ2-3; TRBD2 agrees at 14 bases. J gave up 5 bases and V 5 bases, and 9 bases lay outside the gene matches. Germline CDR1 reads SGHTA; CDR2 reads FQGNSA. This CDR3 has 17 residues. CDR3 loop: CASSAGLAGDGRDTQYF. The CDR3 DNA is TGTGCCAGCAGCGCGGGACTAGCGGGGGACGGTCGAGATACGCAGTATTTT.

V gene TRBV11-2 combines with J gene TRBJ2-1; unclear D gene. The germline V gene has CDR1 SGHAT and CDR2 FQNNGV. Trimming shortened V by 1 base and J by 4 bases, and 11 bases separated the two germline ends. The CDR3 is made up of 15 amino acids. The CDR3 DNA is TGTGCCAGCAGCTTAGTTGTCCAGACTTACAATGAGCAGTTCTTC. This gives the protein CASSLVVQTYNEQFF.

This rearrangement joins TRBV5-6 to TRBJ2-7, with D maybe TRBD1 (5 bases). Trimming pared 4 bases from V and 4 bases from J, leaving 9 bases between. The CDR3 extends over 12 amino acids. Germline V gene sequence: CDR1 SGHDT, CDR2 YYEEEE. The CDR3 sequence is CASSQGTYEQYF. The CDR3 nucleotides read TGTGCCAGCAGCCAGGGTACTTACGAGCAGTACTTC.

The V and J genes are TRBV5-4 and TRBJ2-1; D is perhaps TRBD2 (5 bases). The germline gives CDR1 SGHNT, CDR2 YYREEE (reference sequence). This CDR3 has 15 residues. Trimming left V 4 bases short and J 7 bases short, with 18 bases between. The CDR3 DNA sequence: TGTGCCAGCAGCGCCGAGGGCCTGGCGGTTAATGAGCAGTTCTTC. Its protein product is CASSAEGLAVNEQFF.

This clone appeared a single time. CDR3 residues: CASSLGTGIPYEQYF. CDR3 in DNA: TGCGCCAGCAGCTTGGGGACAGGGATCCCCTACGAGCAGTACTTC. The J gene is TRBJ2-7, the V gene TRBV5-1; 8 nucleotides align to TRBD1. CDR3 length equals 15 residues. CDR1 is SGHRS, CDR2 YFSETQ, per germline. V gave up 0 bases and J gave up 2 bases; unmatched junction bases: 4.

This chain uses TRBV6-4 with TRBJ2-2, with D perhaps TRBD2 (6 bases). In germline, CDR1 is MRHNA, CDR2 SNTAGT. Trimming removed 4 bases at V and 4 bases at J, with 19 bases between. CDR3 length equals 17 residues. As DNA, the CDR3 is TGTGCCAGCAGTGTCCGGGCGGGGTTTGCAGCCACCGGGGAGCTGTTTTTT. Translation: CASSVRAGFAATGELFF.

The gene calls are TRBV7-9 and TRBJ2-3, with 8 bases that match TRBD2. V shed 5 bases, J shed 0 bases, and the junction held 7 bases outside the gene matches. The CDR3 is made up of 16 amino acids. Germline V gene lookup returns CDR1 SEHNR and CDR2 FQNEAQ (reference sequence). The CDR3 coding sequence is TGTGCCAGCAGCCTTTTAGCGGGAACTAGCACAGATACGCAGTATTTT. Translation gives CASSLLAGTSTDTQYF.

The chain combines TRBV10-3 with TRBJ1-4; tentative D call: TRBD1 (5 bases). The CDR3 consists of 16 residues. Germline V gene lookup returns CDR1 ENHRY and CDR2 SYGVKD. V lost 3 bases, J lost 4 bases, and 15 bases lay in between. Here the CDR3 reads CAISDPAGRGNEKLFF. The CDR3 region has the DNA TGTGCCATCAGTGACCCCGCAGGGCGAGGTAATGAAAAACTGTTTTTT.

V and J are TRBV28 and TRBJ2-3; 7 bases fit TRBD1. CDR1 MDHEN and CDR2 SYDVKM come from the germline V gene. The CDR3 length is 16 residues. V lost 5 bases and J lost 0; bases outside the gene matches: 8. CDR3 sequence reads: CASSVTGQTSTDTQYF. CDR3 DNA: TGTGCCAGCAGTGTAACGGGACAGACGAGCACAGATACGCAGTATTTT.

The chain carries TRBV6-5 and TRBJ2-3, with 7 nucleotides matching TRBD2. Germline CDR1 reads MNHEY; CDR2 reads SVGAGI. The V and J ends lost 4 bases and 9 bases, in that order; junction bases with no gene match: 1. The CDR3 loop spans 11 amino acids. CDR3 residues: CASSSGRTQYF. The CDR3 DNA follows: TGTGCCAGCAGTTCCGGGAGGACGCAGTATTTT.

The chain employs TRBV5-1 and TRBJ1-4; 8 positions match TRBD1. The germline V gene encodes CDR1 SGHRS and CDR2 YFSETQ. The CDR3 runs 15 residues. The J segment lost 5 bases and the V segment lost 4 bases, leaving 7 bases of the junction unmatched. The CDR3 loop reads CASSQATGVNEKLFF. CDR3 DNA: TGCGCCAGCAGCCAAGCGACAGGGGTAAATGAAAAACTGTTTTTT. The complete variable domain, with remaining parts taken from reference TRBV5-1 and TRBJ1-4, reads KAGVTQTPRYLIKTRGQQVTLSCSPISGHRSVSWYQQTPGQGLQFLFEYFSETQRNKGNFPGRFSGRQFSNSRSEMNVSTLELGDSALYLCASSQATGVNEKLFFGSGTQLSVL.

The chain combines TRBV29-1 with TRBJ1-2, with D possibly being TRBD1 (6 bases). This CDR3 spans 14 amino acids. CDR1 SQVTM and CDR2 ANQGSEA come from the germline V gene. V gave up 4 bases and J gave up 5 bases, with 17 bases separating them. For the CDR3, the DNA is TGCAGCGTTGTGGGGGACACCGGGGAGTATGGCTACACCTTC. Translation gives CSVVGDTGEYGYTF.

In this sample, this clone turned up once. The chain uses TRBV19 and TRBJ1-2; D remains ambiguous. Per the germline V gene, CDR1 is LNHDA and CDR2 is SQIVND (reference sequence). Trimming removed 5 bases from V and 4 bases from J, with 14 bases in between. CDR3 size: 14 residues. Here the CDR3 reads CASSLPVSAYGYTF. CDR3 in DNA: TGTGCCAGTAGTCTACCTGTCAGCGCCTATGGCTACACCTTC.